The clone carrying this T cell receptor beta chain was seen only a few times. Its antigen remains unidentified. As for treatment: some 20 received Ad26.COV2.S at low or high dose, single or two shots; a few received placebo; per-sample allocation not given. Following the first vaccine or placebo injection, samples were taken on day 63. This entry comes from a study of Ad26.COV2.S vaccination and SARS-CoV-2 variants. For the study at large: Intramuscularly, Ad26.COV2.S was given either once or twice, 56 days apart.

Notes on the study in general: There was a possibility that the TCR breadth and depth analyses underestimated total T cell responses. Reportedly, spike-specific CD8+ and CD4+ T cell responses achieved substantial breadth once vaccination had taken place.

The protocol was immunoSEQ multiplex PCR, while the TCRdb copy is restricted to in-frame clones and leaves out a portion. The sample carries around 250,000 clones, roughly 87% recorded once. The TCR originated in a person between 18 and 65 years old who received the Ad26.COV2.S COVID-19 vaccine or a placebo. The sample was peripheral blood, taken in a trial of Ad26.COV2.S vaccine versus placebo.

As DNA, the CDR3 is TGTGCCTGGAGAGAGGAGCTAGCGGGAGGGCTACTGAACACCGGGGAGCTGTTTTTT. Its translation is CAWREELAGGLLNTGELFF. The rearrangement links TRBV30 to TRBJ2-2; TRBD2 matches at 12 bases. V lost 3 bases and J lost 1; bases outside the gene matches: 12. This CDR3 has 19 amino acids. The germline gives CDR1 GTSNPN, CDR2 SVGIG (reference sequence). Full variable domain (remainder filled in from reference TRBV30 and TRBJ2-2): SQTIHQWPATLVQPVGSPLSLECTVEGTSNPNLYWYRQAAGRGLQLLFYSVGIGQISSEVPQNLSASRPQDRQFILSSKKLLLSDSGFYLCAWREELAGGLLNTGELFFGEGSRLTVL.